This TCR beta chain was documented in a study of Graves' ophthalmopathy and Graves' hyperthyroidism. Study in general: The blood sample was drawn at first diagnosis and before any treatment. Study findings and constraints: Also, most clonotypes expanded in the thyroid above 0.001 frequency appeared in blood.

Ophthalmopathy in the donors was of moderate-to-severe activity, with CAS ≥3, NOSPECS ≥4 and duration under 3 months. Amplification targeted the TCR beta CDR3 regions, with RNA transcripts as the source material. The library came from an HTBI-primed first-round RT-PCR and a second-round multiplex PCR. TCRdb re-called the multiplex PCR reads with MiXCR, one entry per CDR3 protein. This table holds hundreds of thousands of distinct CDR3 sequences, about two fifths found once. CDR1 and CDR2 (germline): SGHAT, FQDESV (reference sequence). The CDR3 length is 18 residues, termini included. Of note for this clonotype: Antigen specificity is unknown. The DNA is left out, because the CDR3 cannot be placed on it with certainty; the CDR3 is given as TCRdb lists it.

This clonotype was sampled from an adult man with Graves' ophthalmopathy. The sequenced sample consisted of peripheral blood. The chain links TRBV11-1 to TRBJ1-1. The CDR3 reads CASSFYICSAIRDTEAFF.